This entry lists 30 T cell receptor beta chains sequenced from one sample in a study of preoperative IRX-2 immunotherapy in early breast cancer. TCRdb's table, derived via immunoSEQ multiplex PCR, lists solely in-frame clones and lacks some. The repertoire holds roughly 30,000 clones, under 90% seen once, with around 3.1% in the top ten. Treatment noted: preoperative locoregional IRX-2 cytokine immunotherapy. Collection took place from a patient treated with IRX-2 immunotherapy. The source of these receptors is a human donor with breast cancer.

V and J are TRBV19 and TRBJ1-5; D not resolved. Germline lookup yields CDR1 LNHDA and CDR2 SQIVND (reference sequence). The germline V and J ends were trimmed by 5 bases and 2 bases, with 10 bases remaining between them. CDR3 length: 14 amino acids. CDR3 loop: CASSPPFGNQPQHF. For the CDR3, the DNA is TGTGCCAGTAGTCCGCCCTTCGGCAATCAGCCCCAGCATTTT.

Details on this clone: At one boundary the junction diverges from the germline segment, which might be a read error. This chain joins TRBV6-1 and TRBJ1-2; D is perhaps TRBD1 (5 bases). The CDR3 runs to 13 residues. The V gene's germline CDR1 is MNHNS and CDR2 SASEGT. This CDR3 is CANSEAGIDGYTF. The CDR3 coding sequence is TGTGCCAACAGTGAAGCAGGGATCGATGGCTACACCTTC.

The V call is TRBV6-8, the J call TRBJ2-7; a possible D gene is TRBD1 (7 bases). This CDR3 comprises 16 residues. Trimming cost V 6 bases and J 3 bases, with 21 bases left between them. Germline V CDR1 and CDR2: MNHGY, SAAAGT. CDR3 amino acids: CASSQPAGGPIYEQYF. CDR3 DNA: TGTGCCAGCAGCCAACCCGCAGGGGGGCCAATCTACGAGCAGTACTTC.

The chain has TRBV19 and TRBJ1-2; tentative D call: TRBD1 (5 bases). V was trimmed by 6 bases and J by 7 bases, leaving 15 bases between them. Germline CDR1 is LNHDA and CDR2 is SQIVND (reference sequence). The CDR3 runs 13 residues. Here the CDR3 reads CASSPQGRRGYTF. CDR3 nucleotides: TGTGCCAGTAGCCCGCAGGGAAGGCGTGGCTACACCTTC.

This rearrangement joins TRBV5-1 to TRBJ2-5; 7 nucleotides align to TRBD2. V lost 3 bases, J lost 5 bases, and 10 bases stayed unmatched. Germline CDR1 and CDR2: SGHRS and YFSETQ. The CDR3 runs to 15 residues. CDR3 sequence: CASSSSPAGVETQYF. CDR3 coding DNA: TGCGCCAGCAGCTCGTCCCCGGCGGGAGTCGAGACCCAGTACTTC.

In its sample, this clone was seen once. The CDR3 nucleotides are TGTGCCAGCAGCTTGTTTGCAGGGGTTAACACTGAAGCTTTCTTT. This encodes CASSLFAGVNTEAFF. The chain has TRBV11-3 and TRBJ1-1; a possible D gene is TRBD1 (6 bases). V shed 3 bases and J shed 2 bases, with 13 bases lying between them. The V gene's germline CDR1 is SGHNT and CDR2 YENEEA. The CDR3 is 15 amino acids.

V is TRBV15 and J is TRBJ1-2; D call uncertain. Germline CDR1 is LNHNV and CDR2 is YYDKDF (reference sequence). This CDR3 comprises 16 residues. V lost 0 bases and J 2 bases, leaving 13 bases between the germline ends. The CDR3 DNA sequence: TGTGCCACCAGCAGAGATTTAGCAAACCCGAACTATGGCTACACCTTC. Its protein is CATSRDLANPNYGYTF. Together with reference TRBV15 and TRBJ1-2, the CDR3 gives the full variable domain: DAMVIQNPRYQVTQFGKPVTLSCSQTLNHNVMYWYQQKSSQAPKLLFHYYDKDFNNEADTPDNFQSRRPNTSFCFLDIRSPGLGDTAMYLCATSRDLANPNYGYTFGSGTRLTVV.

The sample holds a few counts of this clone. This sequence joins TRBV19 and TRBJ2-1; possible D gene TRBD2, 5 bases. V was clipped by 5 bases and J by 2 bases, with 19 bases between them. CDR3 length: 17 amino acids. Looked up from germline, CDR1 is LNHDA and CDR2 is SQIVND (reference sequence). CDR3 region: CASSRAPRGRAYNEQFF. In nucleotides, the CDR3 is TGTGCCAGTAGTCGGGCGCCACGGGGAAGGGCCTACAATGAGCAGTTCTTC.

This clone was seen only once. The chain employs TRBV7-2 and TRBJ2-5; D is uncertain. The V and J ends lost 5 bases and 4 bases respectively, with 11 bases between them. Germline lookup yields CDR1 SGHTA and CDR2 FQGNSA. The CDR3 runs 13 residues. CDR3 protein: CASSPSGSETQYF. The CDR3 nucleotides read TGTGCCAGCAGCCCCTCTGGCTCAGAGACCCAGTACTTC.

The V and J genes are TRBV11-3 and TRBJ1-4; 12 positions agree with TRBD1. Trimming cost V 5 bases and J 10 bases; bases outside gene matches: 11. This CDR3 has 16 amino acids. The germline gives CDR1 SGHNT, CDR2 YENEEA. The CDR3 sequence is CASSAHPGTGGAKLFF. CDR3 DNA sequence: TGTGCCAGCAGCGCACATCCCGGGACAGGGGGCGCAAAACTGTTTTTT.

The genes are TRBV11-3 and TRBJ2-5; 8 bases agree with TRBD1. The V segment lost 5 bases and the J segment 5 bases; nucleotides outside the gene matches: 7. This CDR3 is 14 amino acids long. Per the germline V gene, CDR1 is SGHNT and CDR2 is YENEEA. CDR3 protein: CASSQKTGVETQYF. CDR3 DNA: TGTGCCAGCAGCCAAAAGACAGGGGTTGAGACCCAGTACTTC.

The chain uses TRBV6-8 and TRBJ2-7; a possible D gene is TRBD1 (5 bases). CDR3 length: 13 residues. Trimming stripped 4 bases from V and 5 bases from J, with 12 bases between. Germline loops: CDR1 MNHGY, CDR2 SAAAGT. The CDR3 DNA follows: TGTGCCAGCAGTTTACCGGGCAGGGACGAGCAGTACTTC. It is translated as CASSLPGRDEQYF.

Points on this clone: The DNA is omitted, as the CDR3 cannot be located on it reliably, and the CDR3 follows TCRdb's listing. The J gene is TRBJ2-7, the V gene TRBV5-1; the tabulated D call, TRBD2, remains unverified against the DNA. Germline-derived CDR1 and CDR2 are SGHRS and YFSETQ. The CDR3 comprises 19 residues, both ends counted. The CDR3 sequence: CASSTRAREGDVFWHEQYF.

The chain links TRBV11-3 to TRBJ1-1, with D uncertain. The V gene lost 1 base and the J gene lost 0 bases, with 9 bases spanning the gap. Germline V gene lookup returns CDR1 SGHNT and CDR2 YENEEA. The CDR3 is 15 amino acids. The CDR3 DNA reads TGTGCCAGCAGCTTAGTTAATAACATGAACACTGAAGCTTTCTTT. Residues: CASSLVNNMNTEAFF.

The V and J genes are TRBV6-8 and TRBJ2-1; D gene unclear. In germline, CDR1 is MNHGY, CDR2 SAAAGT. The CDR3 loop spans 15 amino acids. V gave up 5 bases and J gave up 8 bases, with 19 bases separating them. In DNA form, the CDR3 reads TGTGCCAGCAGTACTCCCGTTGGGGTGAAGGATGAGCAGTTCTTC. It is translated as CASSTPVGVKDEQFF.

The V gene is TRBV7-1, the J gene TRBJ1-2; no firm D call. TRBV7-1 is identified as an open reading frame with a role that is uncertain. Deletions cut 4 bases from V and 4 bases from J, with 10 bases between. CDR3 size: 13 residues. The CDR3 DNA is TGTGCCAGCAGCTTAGACTCACGCTATGGCTACACCTTC. This codes for CASSLDSRYGYTF.

This clone was picked up a small number of times. J is TRBJ2-7 and V is TRBV11-3, with 9 bases aligning to TRBD1. This CDR3 contains 14 residues. The V gene's germline CDR1 is SGHNT and CDR2 YENEEA. The J segment lost 5 bases and the V segment lost 5 bases, leaving 7 bases of the junction unmatched. CDR3 sequence: CASSLQGAGDEQYF. The CDR3 DNA follows: TGTGCCAGCAGCCTACAGGGGGCAGGTGACGAGCAGTACTTC.

The V and J genes are TRBV28 and TRBJ2-1; D remains ambiguous. The CDR3 consists of 15 residues. Trimming took 3 bases from V and 6 from J, leaving 15 bases between them. Germline V CDR1 and CDR2: MDHEN, SYDVKM. DNA for the CDR3: TGTGCCAGCAGTTTCATAGTACTTCCCGTCAATGAGCAGTTCTTC. Amino acid sequence: CASSFIVLPVNEQFF.

The genes are TRBV29-1 and TRBJ2-2; TRBD1 aligns across 7 bases. The CDR3 has 13 amino acids. Losses at the gene ends were 4 bases for V and 5 bases for J; bases not matched to a gene: 4. Per the germline V gene, CDR1 is SQVTM and CDR2 is ANQGSEA. CDR3 residues: CSVARGRTGELFF. The CDR3 DNA reads as TGCAGCGTTGCTAGGGGGCGGACCGGGGAGCTGTTTTTT.

CDR3 DNA sequence: TGTGCCAGTAGTGTAGGGTACAATGAGCAGTTCTTC. Residues: CASSVGYNEQFF. The V and J genes are TRBV19 and TRBJ2-1; no reliable D call. Per the germline V gene, CDR1 is LNHDA and CDR2 is SQIVND (reference sequence). This CDR3 has 12 residues. The V gene lost 5 bases and the J gene lost 4 bases, with 6 bases spanning the gap.

This clone showed up just a few times. V and J are TRBV11-3 and TRBJ2-2; TRBD2 is a possible D gene (6 bases). The CDR3 has 16 residues. Between the trimmed V and J ends, which lost 5 bases and 2 bases, there was a span of 15 bases. Germline V gene data show CDR1 as SGHNT and CDR2 as YENEEA. CDR3 sequence reads: CASSPTGTANTGELFF. CDR3 in DNA: TGTGCCAGCAGCCCCACCGGGACTGCCAACACCGGGGAGCTGTTTTTT.

The V gene is TRBV22-1, the J gene TRBJ1-4; TRBD1, the table's D call, lacks a check against the DNA. TRBV22-1 is recorded as a pseudogene. The length of the CDR3 is 17 residues. The CDR3 nucleotides are TGTGCCAGCAGGGGTACGGGGACAACTGCAACTAATGAAAAACTGTTTTTT. The encoded protein is CASRGTGTTATNEKLFF.

This chain connects TRBV7-6 to TRBJ1-5; 7 bases line up with TRBD1. With 5 bases clipped from V and 7 bases from J, the junction kept 8 bases outside the gene matches. There are 14 residues in the CDR3. Per the germline V gene, CDR1 is SGHVS and CDR2 is FNYEAQ. DNA of the CDR3: TGTGCCAGCAGCCCCCGGGACAGCCGGCAGCCCCAGCATTTT. As protein: CASSPRDSRQPQHF.

This chain's CDR3 is CASSFSRAGYEQYF. The CDR3 DNA is TGTGCCAGCAGCTTTAGTAGGGCAGGCTACGAGCAGTACTTC. The chain recombines TRBV7-4 with TRBJ2-7; D not certain. The germline V gene has CDR1 SGHVT and CDR2 SQSDAQ. Trimming removed 3 bases at V and 3 bases at J, with 12 bases between. The CDR3 runs to 14 residues.

The chain joins TRBV9 to TRBJ1-5; TRBD1 might be the D (6 bases). Germline V gene data show CDR1 as SGDLS and CDR2 as YYNGEE. V was shortened by 5 bases and J by 4 bases, with 13 bases between the two germline ends. This CDR3 has 14 amino acids. The CDR3 sequence is CASSLRDKNQPQHF. CDR3 nucleotides: TGTGCCAGCAGTTTAAGGGACAAGAATCAGCCCCAGCATTTT.

CDR3 in DNA: TGTGCCAGCAGCTTAGAGAGCACCGGGGAGCTGTTTTTT. Amino acids: CASSLESTGELFF. The chain uses TRBV7-4 and TRBJ2-2; D is unclear. Trimming removed 1 base from V and 4 bases from J, with 4 bases in between. The germline V gene encodes CDR1 SGHVT and CDR2 SQSDAQ. The CDR3 is 13 amino acids.

This clone was detected only a few times. The rearrangement links TRBV14 to TRBJ1-2; D unclear. Trimming took off 0 bases at V and 4 bases at J, with 24 bases between the two ends. The V gene's germline CDR1 is SGHDN and CDR2 FVKESK. CDR3 length: 19 amino acids. The chain's CDR3 is CASSQDQYKLPGRFYGYTF. The CDR3 coding sequence is TGTGCCAGCAGCCAAGATCAATACAAGCTACCCGGGCGCTTCTATGGCTACACCTTC.

V gene TRBV22-1 combines with J gene TRBJ1-3. TRBV22-1 is shown as a pseudogene. This CDR3 contains 16 residues. This CDR3 reads CASSLRAGNSGNTIYF. CDR3 nucleotide sequence: TGTGCCAGCAGTTTAAGGGCAGGAAACTCTGGAAACACCATATATTTT.

The rearrangement joins TRBV29-1 to TRBJ1-2; D unresolved. This CDR3 comprises 15 residues. Germline V gene sequence: CDR1 SQVTM, CDR2 ANQGSEA. Trimming shortened V by 5 bases and J by 4 bases, and 20 bases separated the two germline ends. CDR3 coding DNA: TGCAGCGTTCCCGCGACGCACTCCTCGGGCTATGGCTACACCTTC. Protein sequence: CSVPATHSSGYGYTF.

The chain joins TRBV29-1 to TRBJ2-2; D is ambiguous. Trimming removed 7 bases from V and 6 bases from J, with 12 bases in between. CDR3 length: 12 amino acids. CDR1 is SQVTM, CDR2 ANQGSEA, per germline. CDR3 sequence (DNA): TGCAGCGCCAGGCCACGGGCCGGGGAGCTGTTTTTT. Its protein is CSARPRAGELFF.